The present T cell receptor beta chain was sequenced within a study of blood T cell repertoires in COVID-19. Across the study: Acute and convalescent COVID-19 specimens originated in the United States, Italy and Spain. From T cells, B-cell-depleted T cells, or PBMCs came the material, which was cDNA or gDNA.

Germline V gene lookup returns CDR1 SGHKS and CDR2 YYEKEE (reference sequence). V dropped 0 bases and J dropped 3 bases, with 16 bases sitting between them. The CDR3 consists of 16 residues. In the source study's methods: Reference gene primers were amplified, and this amplification served to estimate nucleated cell counts. The data were produced by immunoSEQ multiplex PCR, yet TCRdb's version contains in-frame clones alone and is incomplete. D and trimming were read from the DNA, whereas the V and J calls and clone size are those reported in that table. The data show approximately 180,000 clones, with roughly 79% seen just once and around 24% held by the top ten.

The V call is TRBV5-5, the J call TRBJ2-7, with D possibly being TRBD2 (5 bases). Input material: peripheral blood. This TCR came from a woman in her seventies with acute or convalescent COVID-19. CDR3 sequence: CASSLGPSPSNYEQYF. In DNA, the CDR3 is TGTGCCAGCAGCTTGGGGCCTAGCCCGAGTAACTACGAGCAGTACTTC.